The clone carrying this T cell receptor beta chain was detected a few times. The sample belongs to a study of blood T cell repertoires in COVID-19. Study-level background: PBMCs, B-cell-depleted T cells, or T cells provided the cDNA or gDNA that made up the material.

Study members were between roughly 18 and 90 years old and lived in 24 US regions. Recovered status in Cohort 3 required two negative PCRs, clearance, or symptom resolution. Authors' processing steps: The assay estimated nucleated cells by amplifying reference gene primers. Repertoires were generated with immunoSEQ multiplex PCR, while TCRdb's copy carries only in-frame clones and drops some. That table supplies the V and J calls and clone size; D and trimming were determined from the DNA. The sample lists some 350,000 clones; 80% to 90% were seen once. V was cut by 3 bases and J by 3 bases, with 14 bases left in between. CDR1 is MNHNS, CDR2 SASEGT, per germline. The CDR3 contains 15 residues.

Sequencing input: PBMCs or T cells enriched from blood (not recorded which). The J gene is TRBJ1-1, the V gene TRBV6-1; D is perhaps TRBD1 (6 bases). The receptor was isolated from a man aged 25 to 45 who had recovered from COVID-19. The CDR3, as DNA: TGTGCCAGCAGTGAGACAGGTGGGAGGGACACTGAAGCTTTCTTT. It translates to CASSETGGRDTEAFF.